Below are 10 T cell receptor beta chains sequenced from a single sample in a study of shared clonotypes between healthy human individuals. Libraries were prepared by immunoSEQ multiplex PCR; TCRdb keeps only in-frame clonotypes and omits some of them. The sample holds 1,100,000 or so clones, about 84% seen once. The sample taken for sequencing was memory CD4+ T cells from PBMCs. Described subset: CD45RA-negative fraction. The receptors were sampled from a man aged 18 to 30 in good health. Some clones in this sample may be carry-over from other donors' samples.

This chain uses TRBV4-3 with TRBJ2-7; TRBD2 matches 11 bases. V was clipped by 0 bases and J by 7 bases; unmatched bases: 2. Per germline, CDR1 LGHNA and CDR2 YSLEER. The CDR3 is 14 residues long. CDR3 sequence (DNA): TGCGCCAGCAGCCAAGAACTAGCGGGGGTAGAGCAGTACTTC. It translates to CASSQELAGVEQYF.

In regard to this clone: Other nucleotide sequences from this sample produce the same CDR3. The CDR3 DNA reads TGTGCCAGCAGCGTAGAGGGCAGGAGGGAGACCCAGTACTTC. It translates to CASSVEGRRETQYF. The chain employs TRBV9 and TRBJ2-5; the D gene is possibly TRBD2 (5 bases). Germline CDR1 reads SGDLS; CDR2 reads YYNGEE. There are 14 residues in the CDR3. V lost 0 bases and J lost 5, with 11 bases in between.

The chain has TRBV15 and TRBJ1-2; a possible D gene is TRBD1 (5 bases). This CDR3 has 13 amino acids. V shed 2 bases and J shed 5 bases, with 9 bases lying between them. Germline V gene sequence: CDR1 LNHNV, CDR2 YYDKDF (reference sequence). The CDR3 reads CATSRRKGYGYTF. The CDR3, as DNA: TGTGCCACCAGCAGAAGAAAGGGGTATGGCTACACCTTC.

This sequence joins TRBV7-9 and TRBJ2-7, with TRBD2 identical over 11 bases. Germline V gene lookup returns CDR1 SEHNR and CDR2 FQNEAQ (reference sequence). Germline trimming cut 4 bases from V and 6 bases from J; bases unmatched to any gene: 8. The CDR3 is 15 amino acids. This CDR3 reads CASSSRLAGFGEQYF. In nucleotides, the CDR3 is TGTGCCAGCAGCTCTAGACTAGCGGGATTCGGCGAGCAGTACTTC.

The chain couples TRBV28 to TRBJ2-7; TRBD1 aligns across 8 bases. The CDR3 is made up of 13 amino acids. J was trimmed by 7 bases and V by 8 bases; bases with no gene match: 10. The germline V gene has CDR1 MDHEN and CDR2 SYDVKM. CDR3 nucleotides: TGTGCCAGCGAGGAAACAGGGGGGTGGGAGCAGTACTTC. Translation: CASEETGGWEQYF.

The chain combines TRBV18 with TRBJ1-4; a possible D gene is TRBD1 (6 bases). V was clipped by 2 bases and J by 4 bases, with 8 bases between them. Germline CDR1 is KGHSH and CDR2 is LQKENI. The CDR3 consists of 14 residues. The CDR3: CASSPGGHNEKLFF. The CDR3 DNA sequence: TGTGCCAGCTCACCAGGGGGACATAATGAAAAACTGTTTTTT. The full variable domain, its missing parts supplied by reference TRBV18 and TRBJ1-4, is NAGVMQNPRHLVRRRGQEARLRCSPMKGHSHVYWYRQLPEEGLKFMVYLQKENIIDESGMPKERFSAEFPKEGPSILRIQQVVRGDSAAYFCASSPGGHNEKLFFGSGTQLSVL.

The table lists this clone with a count of one. The chain combines TRBV6-6 with TRBJ2-2; D could derive from TRBD1 or TRBD2 (7 bases each). Between the trimmed V and J ends, which lost 5 bases and 3 bases, there was a span of 13 bases. Germline assignment: CDR1 MNHNY and CDR2 SVGAGI (reference sequence). The length of the CDR3 is 15 residues. The CDR3, as DNA: TGTGCCAGCAGTGGCGGGGGACAGTACACCGGGGAGCTGTTTTTT. Translation: CASSGGGQYTGELFF.

This rearrangement joins TRBV9 to TRBJ2-1, with a tentative D call TRBD2 (6 bases). Germline CDR1 reads SGDLS; CDR2 reads YYNGEE. The length of the CDR3 is 14 residues. Trimming pared 2 bases from V and 12 bases from J, leaving 18 bases between. The CDR3 coding sequence is TGTGCCAGCAGCGTGGGCGGCCTGGAGGGAGTGCAGTTCTTC. This gives the protein CASSVGGLEGVQFF.

CDR3 amino acids: CATGGRIPYEQYF. CDR3 DNA: TGTGCCACGGGAGGGAGAATCCCTTACGAGCAGTACTTC. This chain connects TRBV25-1 to TRBJ2-7, with TRBD2 identical over 8 bases. Germline CDR1 reads MGHDK; CDR2 reads SYGVNS. Trimming removed 10 bases from V and 4 bases from J; junction bases left unmatched: 9. This CDR3 contains 13 residues.

This rearrangement joins TRBV2 to TRBJ2-7; D might be TRBD1 or TRBD2, each matching 6 bases. The germline V and J ends were trimmed by 7 bases and 3 bases, with 13 bases remaining between them. Germline V gene sequence: CDR1 SNHLY, CDR2 FYNNEI. CDR3 length: 13 amino acids. The CDR3 coding sequence is TGTGCCAGCAAGGTCGGGGGCGGCTACGAGCAGTACTTC. Amino acids: CASKVGGGYEQYF.